This section outlines one TCR beta chain sequence together with its context. The target of this receptor is not known. No much larger clone is present one base from it, and per-base qualities are unavailable. The data derive from a study of blood T cells in healthy people across ages (dated by TCRdb to the mid-2010s). Study-wide context: Template switching captured roughly one uniquely barcoded TCR beta cDNA molecule per two T cells in model experiments. Two additional independent replicas of 1 million unique cDNA reads from the same blood draw were analyzed for two donors (one aged 18 to 30 and one aged 80 or older). The donors were split into four age groups: young (average around 17 years), middle-aged (around 37), aged (around 67) and long-lived (under 85). Age-related changes in TCR beta repertoire diversity were measured in the study by deep sequencing normalized with unique cDNA molecular identifiers.

The donors were around 39 Caucasian individuals from Russia, aged about 6 to 95 years, who were systemically healthy. Each donor gave roughly 9.5 milliliters of peripheral blood, collected into EDTA-treated Vacutainer tubes. Ficoll-Paque density-gradient centrifugation was used to isolate PBMCs, with at least 6.5 million obtained per sample. Total RNA, at least 6 micrograms per sample, was extracted from PBMCs with Trizol reagent. Naive CD45RAhigh/CD27high T cell percentages were measured by flow cytometry on a PBMC aliquot from every donor. As encoded in the germline V gene, CDR1 is MGHRA while CDR2 is YSYEKL. At the junction V is shortened by 1 base and J by 6 bases, with 13 bases in between. The CDR3 contains 15 residues, cysteine and phenylalanine counted. Left in the record is the CDR3 DNA by itself, 45 bases read in frame from the first base. Preparation of the library involved 5' RACE. The reads were generated on an Illumina HiSeq 2500. A second PCR of about 7 to 12 cycles was run with a J-beta primer mix and a sample-barcoded 5' primer. A unique molecular identifier was introduced onto each TCR beta cDNA molecule by a template-switch 5' adaptor carrying 12 random nucleotides. Each sample yielded at least 2.5 million CDR3-containing paired-end reads. All of the RNA was converted into first-strand cDNA using the Mint cDNA synthesis kit, with a TRBC-specific oligonucleotide serving as the primer. All cDNA was treated with uracil-DNA glycosylase and then went through a first 18-cycle PCR with the universal primers M1SS and BC2_uni_R. On the authors' methods: Normalization of each sample was performed by random selection of 1 million high-quality reads, each carrying a distinct molecular identifier. Reads with shared molecular identifiers were discarded instead of being binned into consensus sequences. MiTCR, run with a Q25 quality threshold and the strictest error-elimination algorithm, handled CDR3 identification, clonotype clustering and error correction. A nonparametric unseen species model with Euler transformation was used to estimate a lower bound on total TCR beta diversity. TCRdb passed the public sequencing reads through fastp at Q25 and MiXCR, retaining productive beta sequences. Identical CDR3 protein sequences are pooled into one entry, listed with their most common genes and DNA. The V and J calls and clone size are TCRdb's, not the authors'. Present in this sample are roughly 800,000 distinct CDR3 sequences, about 25% of which were seen just once. The top ten clones comprise under 4% of the sample.

Points the paper makes about the study in general: As age increased, observed TCR beta diversity per million T cells dropped in a roughly linear way, and a significant reduction was already evident by age 40. Because the CMV infection status of the donors was unknown, age-related changes in expanded clonotypes may potentially have been confounded. The long-lived group showed more naive CD4+ T cells, fewer expanded clones and increased TCR diversity than the aged group, suggesting age selection. Observed TCR beta diversity correlated strongly with the percentage of naive T cells measured by flow cytometry. Total diversity estimates from one million sequenced T cells were considered lower bounds and underestimates. Because profiling used bulk unsorted PBMCs, naive and antigen-experienced compartments could not be compared conclusively.

This same sample was also part of a study on T cells of mothers and their children. The second paper further reports: Nine systemically healthy Caucasian individuals served as donors, namely three mothers together with their six children. cDNA synthesis used all of the extracted RNA, with 1.5 ug of RNA in each 15 ul reaction. In the second PCR, sample barcodes and 2-4 random nucleotides were introduced via the M1S primer. More than 8.5 million TCR beta CDR3 reads were obtained from each mother, and 2.5 million to 3 million reads were obtained from each child. Thymic selection shapes the output of TCR recombination in a similar way in related and unrelated pairs, and inherited differences have a minor effect. Normalized repertoire overlap was always found to be slightly, but never significantly, higher in related mother-child pairs than in unrelated mother-child pairs. No persistent microchimeric T cell clones were found, with a detection sensitivity of 85 to 100 clones per million clonotypes. The study used deep NGS to compare TCR beta repertoires of mothers and children, seeking features distinguishing related mother-child pairs from unrelated individuals. On average, the children were about 12 +/- 4 years old, while the mothers were approximately 40 +/- 4 years old. After adapters were ligated using NEBNext reagents, the libraries underwent 100+100 nt paired-end sequencing on an Illumina HiSeq 2000. To prevent cross-contamination, the mother and child libraries were prepared one month apart and sequenced in separate runs. For each donor, somewhere between about 500,000 and 2,000,000 distinct TCR beta clonotypes were identified. Naive TCR beta clonotypes were estimated from low-frequency clonotypes matched to each donor's FACS-determined naive share, without sorting.

The sequence joins TRBV4-1 to TRBJ2-1; the D gene assignment is ambiguous. The sample comprised blood. The TCR was taken from a boy between 10 and 17 years old in good health. This receptor has the CDR3 CASSQVKTVSNEQFF. The nucleotide sequence is TGCGCCAGCAGCCAAGTAAAGACTGTCAGCAATGAGCAGTTCTTC.